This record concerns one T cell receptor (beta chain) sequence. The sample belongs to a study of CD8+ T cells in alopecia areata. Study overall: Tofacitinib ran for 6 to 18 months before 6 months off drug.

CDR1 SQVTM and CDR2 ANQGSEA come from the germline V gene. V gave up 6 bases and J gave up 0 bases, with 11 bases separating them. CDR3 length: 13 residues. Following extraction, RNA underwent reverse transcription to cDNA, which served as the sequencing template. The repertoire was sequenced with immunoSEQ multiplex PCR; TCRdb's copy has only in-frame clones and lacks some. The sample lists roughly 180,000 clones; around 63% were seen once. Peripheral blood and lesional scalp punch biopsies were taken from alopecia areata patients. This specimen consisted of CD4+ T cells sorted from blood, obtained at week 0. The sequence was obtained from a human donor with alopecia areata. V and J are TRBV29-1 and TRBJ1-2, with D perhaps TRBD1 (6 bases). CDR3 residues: CSVADRANYGYTF. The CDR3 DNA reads TGCAGCGTCGCGGACAGAGCTAACTATGGCTACACCTTC.